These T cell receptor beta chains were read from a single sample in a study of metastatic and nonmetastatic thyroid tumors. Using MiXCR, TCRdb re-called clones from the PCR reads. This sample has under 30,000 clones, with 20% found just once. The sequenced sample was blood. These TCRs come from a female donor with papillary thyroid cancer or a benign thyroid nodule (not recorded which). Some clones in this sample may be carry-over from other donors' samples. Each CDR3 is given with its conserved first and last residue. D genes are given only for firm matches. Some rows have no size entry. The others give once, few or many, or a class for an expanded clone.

cdr3_aa: CATSRGNSRLGDEQFF
cdr3_nt: TGTGCCACCAGCAGAGGGAATAGCAGGCTGGGCGATGAGCAGTTCTTC
clone_size: -
v_call: TRBV15
d_call: -
j_call: TRBJ2-1

cdr3_aa: CASSLGQVEPGAFF
cdr3_nt: TGTGCCAGCAGCTTGGGACAGGTCGAACCCGGGGCTTTCTTT
clone_size: many
v_call: TRBV5-4
d_call: -
j_call: TRBJ1-1

cdr3_aa: CASSQERGLVETQYF
cdr3_nt: TGTGCCAGCAGCCAAGAACGGGGTCTAGTCGAGACCCAGTACTTC
clone_size: -
v_call: TRBV3-1
d_call: -
j_call: TRBJ2-5

cdr3_aa: CASSLFGNQPQHF
cdr3_nt: TGCGCCAGCAGCTTGTTCGGCAATCAGCCCCAGCATTTT
clone_size: -
v_call: TRBV5-1
d_call: -
j_call: TRBJ1-5

cdr3_aa: CASSLSAGLDTGELFF
cdr3_nt: TGTGCCAGCAGCTTATCGGCGGGGCTGGACACCGGGGAGCTGTTTTTT
clone_size: many
v_call: TRBV7-3
d_call: -
j_call: TRBJ2-2

cdr3_aa: CASTSTGARDTQYF
cdr3_nt: TGTGCCAGCACTTCTACGGGGGCGCGGGATACGCAGTATTTT
clone_size: many
v_call: TRBV11-2
d_call: -
j_call: TRBJ2-3

cdr3_aa: CASSLRLSTNEKLFF
cdr3_nt: TGTGCCAGCAGCCTGAGACTGTCAACTAATGAAAAACTGTTTTTT
clone_size: many
v_call: TRBV9
d_call: -
j_call: TRBJ1-4

cdr3_aa: CSARDVTSGAIGGTDTQYF
cdr3_nt: TGCAGTGCTAGAGATGTGACTAGCGGGGCTATAGGGGGCACAGATACGCAGTATTTT
clone_size: many
v_call: TRBV20-1
d_call: TRBD2
j_call: TRBJ2-3

cdr3_aa: CASSSESSYNEQFF
cdr3_nt: TGTGCCAGTAGTTCTGAGAGCTCCTACAATGAGCAGTTCTTC
clone_size: many
v_call: TRBV19
d_call: -
j_call: TRBJ2-1

cdr3_aa: CASSMDRGYFNEQFF
cdr3_nt: TGTGCCAGTAGTATGGACAGGGGATATTTCAATGAGCAGTTCTTC
clone_size: many
v_call: TRBV19
d_call: TRBD1
j_call: TRBJ2-1

cdr3_aa: CASSLRQGYQPQHF
cdr3_nt: TGTGCCAGCAGTTTACGACAGGGTTATCAGCCCCAGCATTTT
clone_size: few
v_call: TRBV28
d_call: TRBD1
j_call: TRBJ1-5

cdr3_aa: CASSRTSAAGELFF
cdr3_nt: TGTGCCAGCAGCCGTACTAGCGCGGCCGGGGAGCTGTTTTTT
clone_size: few
v_call: TRBV28
d_call: TRBD2
j_call: TRBJ2-2

cdr3_aa: CSASPGRASPYEQYF
cdr3_nt: TGCAGTGCTAGCCCAGGGCGGGCGAGTCCCTACGAGCAGTACTTC
clone_size: -
v_call: TRBV20-1
d_call: -
j_call: TRBJ2-7

cdr3_aa: CASRPLGSSNYGYTF
cdr3_nt: TGTGCCAGTAGGCCCCTGGGGAGTAGCAACTATGGCTACACCTTC
clone_size: -
v_call: TRBV19
d_call: -
j_call: TRBJ1-2

cdr3_aa: CASSTPAGTGVDEQFF
cdr3_nt: TGTGCCAGCAGCACACCCGCCGGGACAGGAGTAGACGAGCAGTTCTTC
clone_size: many
v_call: TRBV9
d_call: TRBD1
j_call: TRBJ2-1

cdr3_aa: CASSEQRATGELFF
cdr3_nt: TGCGCCAGCAGTGAGCAGCGGGCCACCGGGGAGCTGTTTTTT
clone_size: -
v_call: TRBV10-1
d_call: -
j_call: TRBJ2-2

cdr3_aa: CASSFHPGLAGGPRNEQFF
cdr3_nt: TGTGCCAGCAGCTTTCACCCGGGACTAGCGGGAGGGCCTCGTAATGAGCAGTTCTTC
clone_size: many
v_call: TRBV7-2
d_call: TRBD2
j_call: TRBJ2-1

cdr3_aa: CAWSPRPLGYTF
cdr3_nt: TGTGCCTGGAGTCCAAGACCCCTAGGCTACACCTTC
clone_size: many
v_call: TRBV30
d_call: -
j_call: TRBJ1-2

cdr3_aa: CASSLGRTGGGGYTF
cdr3_nt: TGTGCCAGCAGTTTAGGGAGGACAGGGGGCGGTGGCTACACCTTC
clone_size: few
v_call: TRBV12-3/TRBV12-4
d_call: TRBD1
j_call: TRBJ1-2

cdr3_aa: CASSLSRGTEAFF
cdr3_nt: TGTGCCAGCAGTTTAAGTCGGGGCACTGAAGCTTTCTTT
clone_size: few
v_call: TRBV27
d_call: -
j_call: TRBJ1-1

cdr3_aa: CASSMGQGARYYGYTF
cdr3_nt: TGTGCCAGCAGTATGGGACAGGGGGCGAGGTACTATGGCTACACCTTC
clone_size: medium-sized
v_call: TRBV28
d_call: TRBD1
j_call: TRBJ1-2

cdr3_aa: CSAIEGVDNQPQHF
cdr3_nt: TGCAGTGCTATAGAGGGAGTAGACAATCAGCCCCAGCATTTT
clone_size: -
v_call: TRBV20-1
d_call: -
j_call: TRBJ1-5

cdr3_aa: CASSQEGWNEQFF
cdr3_nt: TGCGCCAGCAGCCAAGAAGGGTGGAATGAGCAGTTCTTC
clone_size: -
v_call: TRBV4-3
d_call: -
j_call: TRBJ2-1

cdr3_aa: CASSRSGDSTDTQYF
cdr3_nt: TGTGCCAGCAGCCGTAGCGGGGATAGCACAGATACACAGTATTTT
clone_size: few
v_call: TRBV6-1
d_call: TRBD2
j_call: TRBJ2-3

cdr3_aa: CASSLAVDLMGTPLHF
cdr3_nt: TGTGCCAGCAGCTTAGCTGTTGACTTAATGGGGACACCCCTCCACTTT
clone_size: -
v_call: TRBV7-2
d_call: -
j_call: TRBJ1-6

cdr3_aa: CASSLEGYGYTF
cdr3_nt: TGTGCCAGCAGCTTAGAGGGCTATGGCTACACCTTC
clone_size: -
v_call: TRBV7-3
d_call: -
j_call: TRBJ1-2

cdr3_aa: CASSERLEAFF
cdr3_nt: TGTGCCAGCAGTGAACGACTTGAAGCTTTCTTT
clone_size: many
v_call: TRBV2
d_call: -
j_call: TRBJ1-1

cdr3_aa: CASRVKASGANVLTF
cdr3_nt: TGCGCCAGCAGGGTCAAGGCATCTGGGGCCAACGTCCTGACTTTC
clone_size: -
v_call: TRBV5-1
d_call: -
j_call: TRBJ2-6

cdr3_aa: CASSEVAGGANEQFF
cdr3_nt: TGTGCCAGCAGTGAAGTGGCGGGAGGGGCAAATGAGCAGTTCTTC
clone_size: medium-sized
v_call: TRBV6-1
d_call: TRBD2
j_call: TRBJ2-1

cdr3_aa: CASRETGGRDTEAFF
cdr3_nt: TGTGCCAGTAGAGAAACAGGGGGCCGGGATACTGAAGCTTTCTTT
clone_size: many
v_call: TRBV19
d_call: TRBD1
j_call: TRBJ1-1

cdr3_aa: CASSPTTNYGYTF
cdr3_nt: TGTGCCAGCAGCCCGACCACTAACTATGGCTACACCTTC
clone_size: -
v_call: TRBV7-2
d_call: -
j_call: TRBJ1-2

cdr3_aa: CASSLGTGDEQYF
cdr3_nt: TGTGCCAGCAGCTTAGGGACAGGGGACGAGCAGTACTTC
clone_size: -
v_call: TRBV11-2
d_call: TRBD1
j_call: TRBJ2-7

cdr3_aa: CASSQGPFSLGTEAFF
cdr3_nt: TGCGCCAGCAGCCAAGGGCCTTTTTCCCTAGGCACTGAAGCTTTCTTT
clone_size: few
v_call: TRBV4-1
d_call: -
j_call: TRBJ1-1

cdr3_aa: CASSPRQFNEQFF
cdr3_nt: TGTGCCAGCAGCCCTAGACAGTTCAATGAGCAGTTCTTC
clone_size: -
v_call: TRBV7-8
d_call: -
j_call: TRBJ2-1

cdr3_aa: CASSTLAGGSVEYF
cdr3_nt: TGTGCCAGCAGCACTCTAGCGGGGGGCTCTGTTGAGTATTTT
clone_size: -
v_call: TRBV9
d_call: TRBD2
j_call: TRBJ2-3

cdr3_aa: CASTRRFQSRRGDTEAFF
cdr3_nt: TGTGCCAGCACCAGACGTTTTCAGTCAAGGAGAGGGGACACTGAAGCTTTCTTT
clone_size: many
v_call: TRBV6-5
d_call: -
j_call: TRBJ1-1

cdr3_aa: CASTTKGAGANVLTF
cdr3_nt: TGTGCCAGTACAACGAAGGGGGCTGGGGCCAACGTCCTGACTTTC
clone_size: -
v_call: TRBV19
d_call: -
j_call: TRBJ2-6

cdr3_aa: CAIKVTSGTPPTYEQYF
cdr3_nt: TGTGCCATCAAAGTGACTAGCGGGACCCCTCCGACCTACGAGCAGTACTTC
clone_size: -
v_call: TRBV10-3
d_call: TRBD2
j_call: TRBJ2-7

cdr3_aa: CASSLNPSGSPSTDTQYF
cdr3_nt: TGTGCCAGCAGTTTGAATCCTAGCGGGAGCCCAAGCACAGATACGCAGTATTTT
clone_size: -
v_call: TRBV28
d_call: TRBD2
j_call: TRBJ2-3

cdr3_aa: CASSRPGDRTEDTQYF
cdr3_nt: TGTGCCAGTAGTAGACCCGGGGACAGGACCGAAGATACGCAGTATTTT
clone_size: many
v_call: TRBV19
d_call: TRBD1
j_call: TRBJ2-3

cdr3_aa: CASSRAAPRGGYTF
cdr3_nt: TGCGCCAGCAGCCGGGCCGCTCCCAGGGGTGGCTACACCTTC
clone_size: many
v_call: TRBV4-1
d_call: -
j_call: TRBJ1-2

cdr3_aa: CSARGGGTNYGYTF
cdr3_nt: TGCAGTGCTAGAGGTGGGGGAACCAACTATGGCTACACCTTC
clone_size: -
v_call: TRBV20-1
d_call: -
j_call: TRBJ1-2

cdr3_aa: CSAIRSGGPDTQYF
cdr3_nt: TGCAGTGCTATACGTAGCGGGGGCCCAGATACGCAGTATTTT
clone_size: many
v_call: TRBV20-1
d_call: TRBD2
j_call: TRBJ2-3

cdr3_aa: CASGGAFQGPMGLDNQPQHF
cdr3_nt: TGTGCCAGTGGGGGGGCGTTTCAGGGCCCCATGGGGCTCGACAATCAGCCCCAGCATTTT
clone_size: -
v_call: TRBV25-1
d_call: -
j_call: TRBJ1-5

cdr3_aa: CASSQGLAGVYEQYF
cdr3_nt: TGTGCCAGCAGCCAAGGACTAGCGGGAGTGTACGAGCAGTACTTC
clone_size: -
v_call: TRBV3-1
d_call: TRBD2
j_call: TRBJ2-7

cdr3_aa: CASSLTDRGSAFF
cdr3_nt: TGTGCCAGCAGCCTAACGGACAGGGGGTCCGCGTTCTTC
clone_size: many
v_call: TRBV7-3
d_call: TRBD1
j_call: TRBJ2-1

cdr3_aa: CASSFEGGGSPLHF
cdr3_nt: TGTGCCAGCAGTTTTGAGGGAGGTGGGTCACCCCTCCACTTT
clone_size: many
v_call: TRBV28
d_call: -
j_call: TRBJ1-6

cdr3_aa: CALGAQNTGELFF
cdr3_nt: TGTGCCCTAGGGGCACAGAACACCGGGGAGCTGTTTTTT
clone_size: many
v_call: TRBV10-3
d_call: -
j_call: TRBJ2-2

cdr3_aa: CASAGARSGNQPQHF
cdr3_nt: TGTGCCAGTGCTGGTGCCCGGAGCGGCAATCAGCCCCAGCATTTT
clone_size: -
v_call: TRBV19
d_call: -
j_call: TRBJ1-5

cdr3_aa: CASKKGQWVYEQYF
cdr3_nt: TGTGCCAGCAAGAAGGGACAGTGGGTCTACGAGCAGTACTTC
clone_size: few
v_call: TRBV28
d_call: TRBD1
j_call: TRBJ2-7